The rows below give T cell receptor beta chains drawn from one sample of a study of neoadjuvant nivolumab and ipilimumab in lung cancer. Profiled with immunoSEQ multiplex PCR; TCRdb holds only in-frame clones, not every one. The data show 40,000 to 60,000 clones, 80% to 90% seen once. The material sequenced was blood, taken before neoadjuvant nivolumab, alone or with ipilimumab. These receptors came from an adult with non-small cell lung cancer. Some clones in this sample may be carry-over from other donors' samples. Both conserved end residues are part of each CDR3. A D gene is named only where the DNA matches it firmly. Clone size is given for some rows only: seen once, a few or many times, or a class if the clone is expanded.

size	J	V	D	DNA	CDR3
.	TRBJ2-5	TRBV30	TRBD2	TGTGCCTGGACCCCTGGGGGTAGCGGGAGGGGGGAGACCCAGTACTTC	CAWTPGGSGRGETQYF
.	TRBJ2-6	TRBV9	.	TGTGCCAGCAGCGCAGGTCGGGGCCTAGGGGCCAACGTCCTGACTTTC	CASSAGRGLGANVLTF
.	TRBJ2-1	TRBV9	.	TGTGCCAGCAGCCCTTCTAGCGCGCAGGGCAATGAGCAGTTCTTC	CASSPSSAQGNEQFF
.	TRBJ2-1	TRBV19	TRBD2	TGTGCCAGTAGTCTCCTCGGGCGGGAGTTACACAATGAGCAGTTCTTC	CASSLLGRELHNEQFF
.	TRBJ2-6	TRBV19	.	TGTGCCAGTAGCCCACAATACTCTGGGGCCAACGTCCTGACTTTC	CASSPQYSGANVLTF
.	TRBJ2-7	TRBV10-1	.	TGCGCCAGCAGTGCCGGGTACGAGCAGTACTTC	CASSAGYEQYF
.	TRBJ1-2	TRBV15	.	TGTGCCACCAGCACCGGGGGGAACTACACCTTC	CATSTGGNYTF
.	TRBJ2-7	TRBV18	.	TGTGCCAGCGGTGGGGGGACCCACTACGAGCAGTACTTC	CASGGGTHYEQYF
.	TRBJ2-5	TRBV18	.	TGTGCCAGCTCACCACGCCAGGGGGAGACCCAGTACTTC	CASSPRQGETQYF
.	TRBJ1-2	TRBV25-1	TRBD1	TGTGCCAGCAGTGGAGCTTGGACAGGGGGCGACTATGGCTACACCTTC	CASSGAWTGGDYGYTF
.	TRBJ2-1	TRBV7-2	TRBD2	TGTGCCAGCAGCTTAGCGCGGACAGCCGGGACTAGCGGGGTCAATGAGCAGTTCTTC	CASSLARTAGTSGVNEQFF
.	TRBJ2-3	TRBV6-5	TRBD2	TGTGCCAGCAACCCCGGAGTAGCGGGGACAGATACGCAGTATTTT	CASNPGVAGTDTQYF
once	TRBJ2-3	TRBV5-1	.	TGCGCCACCAAAGGGGGGGACACAGATACGCAGTATTTT	CATKGGDTDTQYF
.	TRBJ1-2	TRBV20-1	.	TGCAGTGCACTCACTCGCGGGCGCTACACCTTC	CSALTRGRYTF
.	TRBJ2-5	TRBV6-5	TRBD1	TGTGCCAGCAGTTACTCGATGGGACAGGGAGCCGGGACCCAGTACTTC	CASSYSMGQGAGTQYF
.	TRBJ1-1	TRBV10-3	.	TGTGCCATCAGTGAGGAGCCCAGACCCTACACTGAAGCTTTCTTT	CAISEEPRPYTEAFF
.	TRBJ2-7	TRBV4-1	.	TGCGCCAGCAGCCCCGCGGAGGTAAACGAGCAGTACTTC	CASSPAEVNEQYF
.	TRBJ2-1	TRBV7-2	TRBD2	TGTGCCAGCAGCGGAACCGGGACTAGCGGGAACAATGAGCAGTTCTTC	CASSGTGTSGNNEQFF
once	TRBJ2-7	TRBV7-8	.	TGTGCCAGCAGCTTAATCAGGGTGGAAGAGCAGTACTTC	CASSLIRVEEQYF
.	TRBJ1-3	TRBV30	TRBD1	TGTGCCTGGAGCCCATATGACAGGGCTTTCTTACGAAACACCATATATTTT	CAWSPYDRAFLRNTIYF
few	TRBJ1-2	TRBV5-4	.	TGTGCCAGCAGGGCGGCAGGGACCTATGGCTACACCTTC	CASRAAGTYGYTF
.	TRBJ2-7	TRBV25-1	TRBD1	TGTGCCAGCAGCGGAACAGGGGGGTTCTCCTACGAGCAGTACTTC	CASSGTGGFSYEQYF
.	TRBJ1-2	TRBV6-5	.	TGTGCCAGCAGTTTTAGGGACGGCTACACCTTC	CASSFRDGYTF
.	TRBJ2-1	TRBV5-1	.	TGCGCCAGCAGTTTACTAGCTTCCAATGAGCAGTTCTTC	CASSLLASNEQFF
once	TRBJ2-7	TRBV7-3	.	TGTGCCAGCAGCTTAAGTTCAGGAGAGCAGTACTTC	CASSLSSGEQYF
.	TRBJ2-4	TRBV7-2	.	TGTGCCAGCAGCTCCGGAGGGTCAACCAAAAACATTCAGTACTTC	CASSSGGSTKNIQYF
.	TRBJ2-3	TRBV7-6	TRBD2	TGTGCCAGCAGCTCCGGGACTAGCGGGAGGGAAAGCACAGATACGCAGTATTTT	CASSSGTSGRESTDTQYF
.	TRBJ2-5	TRBV29-1	.	TGCAGCGTTGAAGTCCAGGGCGGGGAGACCCAGTACTTC	CSVEVQGGETQYF
.	TRBJ2-5	TRBV7-9	TRBD2	TGTGCCAGCAGCCCCGGGGCGGCTAGCGGGCTACAAGAGACCCAGTACTTC	CASSPGAASGLQETQYF
.	TRBJ1-1	TRBV18	.	TGTGCCACAGGGACGGCGAACACTGAAGCTTTCTTT	CATGTANTEAFF
.	TRBJ2-1	TRBV18	.	TGTGCCAGCTCACGGCTTCTTAATGAGCAGTTCTTC	CASSRLLNEQFF
.	TRBJ2-1	TRBV4-1	TRBD2	TGCGCCAGCAGCCAAGATCCCAGCGGGAGGACCAATGAGCAGTTCTTC	CASSQDPSGRTNEQFF
few	TRBJ2-7	TRBV6-6	.	TGTGCCAGCAGTCGTGGGTCTTACGAGCAGTACTTC	CASSRGSYEQYF
once	TRBJ1-1	TRBV6-5	TRBD1	TGTGCCAGCAGTTACTCGTTCGGACAGGGTGCTTTCTTT	CASSYSFGQGAFF
.	TRBJ1-2	TRBV29-1	TRBD1	TGCAGCGCCGGGGACAGGGGCAACTATGGCTACACCTTC	CSAGDRGNYGYTF
.	TRBJ2-3	TRBV7-2	TRBD2	TGTGCCAGCAGCTCTTCTAGCGGGAGTAGAGATACGCAGTATTTT	CASSSSSGSRDTQYF
.	TRBJ2-7	TRBV6-5	.	TGTGCCAGCAGTTACCCTCCGGGGGAGCAGTACTTC	CASSYPPGEQYF
.	TRBJ1-2	TRBV28	.	TGTGCCAGCAGTTTAGAGGCAGGTAGAGGCTACACCTTC	CASSLEAGRGYTF
.	TRBJ2-1	TRBV4-1	TRBD2	TGCGCCAGCACTAATAATCCGGGACTAGCGGGAGGGGAGCAGTTCTTC	CASTNNPGLAGGEQFF
.	TRBJ1-2	TRBV5-1	.	TGCGCCAGCAGCTTACCTTCAGTAAACTATGGCTACACCTTC	CASSLPSVNYGYTF
few	TRBJ2-1	TRBV20-1	.	TGCAGTGCTAAGATTACCAATGAGCAGTTCTTC	CSAKITNEQFF
.	TRBJ2-1	TRBV9	TRBD2	TGTGCCAGCAGCGAGAGACTAGCGGGGACCTACAATGAGCAGTTCTTC	CASSERLAGTYNEQFF
.	TRBJ2-1	TRBV30	.	TGTGCCTGGACCCGGGGGCAGGAGATCTACAATGAGCAGTTCTTC	CAWTRGQEIYNEQFF
.	TRBJ1-2	TRBV9	.	TGTGCCAGCAGCCCATCCAAGGGCGGCTACACCTTC	CASSPSKGGYTF
.	TRBJ1-5	TRBV11-2	.	TGTGCCAGCAGCTTAGTGGGGGGGAATCAGCCCCAGCATTTT	CASSLVGGNQPQHF
.	TRBJ1-4	TRBV30	TRBD1	TGTGCCTGGACCGGGACAGAAAATGAAAAACTGTTTTTT	CAWTGTENEKLFF
once	TRBJ2-7	TRBV5-6	.	TGTGCCAGCAGCTTGAGACTAGCCTACGAGCAGTACTTC	CASSLRLAYEQYF
.	TRBJ2-3	TRBV7-2	.	TGTGCCGGCACTCGGCTGGTAACAGATACGCAGTATTTT	CAGTRLVTDTQYF
.	TRBJ2-7	TRBV6-6	.	TGTGCCAGCCAGACGTCGAGCTCCTACGAGCAGTACTTC	CASQTSSSYEQYF
few	TRBJ1-5	TRBV2	.	TGTGCCAGCAGCCTGACAGGCAATCAGCCCCAGCATTTT	CASSLTGNQPQHF
.	TRBJ2-7	TRBV4-3	.	TGCGCCAGCAGCCAAGACCGCGCGGGCTACGAGCAGTACTTC	CASSQDRAGYEQYF
.	TRBJ2-2	TRBV7-3	TRBD2	TGTGCCAGCAGCCTCCCGGGAGGGCCGAGGACCGGGGAGCTGTTTTTT	CASSLPGGPRTGELFF
.	TRBJ1-5	TRBV7-9	.	TGTGCCAGCAGCTTATTTGAGGGACAGCCCCAGCATTTT	CASSLFEGQPQHF
.	TRBJ1-1	TRBV5-4	.	TGTGCCAGCAGCTTGCCGGGACCGTTGAACACTGAAGCTTTCTTT	CASSLPGPLNTEAFF
few	TRBJ1-3	TRBV30	.	TGTGCCTGGAAGGCCTCTGGAAACACCATATATTTT	CAWKASGNTIYF